These T cell receptor beta chains were read from a single sample in a study of shared clonotypes between healthy human individuals. TCRdb's table, derived via immunoSEQ multiplex PCR, lists solely in-frame clones and lacks some. The table records some 2,000,000 clones, approximately 94% of them present only once. Input material: naive CD8+ T cells sorted from blood. The source is a young man in good health. The CDR3 runs from the conserved cysteine through the conserved F or W. A D gene is named only where the DNA matches it firmly. Rows may omit the clone size; those that give it use once, few, many or a size class.

clone_size: -
j_call: TRBJ2-1
d_call: -
v_call: TRBV5-4
cdr3_aa: CASSTGSYNEQFF
cdr3_nt: TGTGCCAGCAGCACGGGGTCCTACAATGAGCAGTTCTTC

clone_size: -
j_call: TRBJ1-6
d_call: -
v_call: TRBV28
cdr3_aa: CASSLDSNSPLHF
cdr3_nt: TGTGCCAGCAGCCTTGACAGTAATTCACCCCTCCACTTT

clone_size: -
j_call: TRBJ2-7
d_call: -
v_call: TRBV4-3
cdr3_aa: CASSHNVDRSYEQYF
cdr3_nt: TGCGCCAGCAGCCACAACGTTGACAGATCCTACGAGCAGTACTTC

clone_size: -
j_call: TRBJ1-2
d_call: TRBD1
v_call: TRBV27
cdr3_aa: CASSPGTALYGYTF
cdr3_nt: TGTGCCAGCAGTCCAGGGACAGCCCTTTATGGCTACACCTTC

clone_size: -
j_call: TRBJ1-4
d_call: -
v_call: TRBV7-9
cdr3_aa: CASSRAEATNEKLFF
cdr3_nt: TGTGCCAGCAGCCGAGCGGAAGCAACTAATGAAAAACTGTTTTTT

clone_size: -
j_call: TRBJ2-3
d_call: TRBD2
v_call: TRBV9
cdr3_aa: CASSGGGAKDTQYF
cdr3_nt: TGTGCCAGCAGCGGCGGGGGGGCGAAAGATACGCAGTATTTT

clone_size: -
j_call: TRBJ2-7
d_call: -
v_call: TRBV7-8
cdr3_aa: CASSLVSPNEQYF
cdr3_nt: TGTGCCAGCAGCTTAGTATCCCCGAACGAGCAGTACTTC

clone_size: -
j_call: TRBJ2-7
d_call: -
v_call: TRBV6-1
cdr3_aa: CASSEYDNTYEQYF
cdr3_nt: TGTGCCAGCAGTGAATATGACAACACCTACGAGCAGTACTTC

clone_size: -
j_call: TRBJ2-3
d_call: TRBD2
v_call: TRBV29-1
cdr3_aa: CSVRGLADTDTQYF
cdr3_nt: TGCAGCGTAAGGGGACTAGCGGACACAGATACGCAGTATTTT

clone_size: -
j_call: TRBJ1-2
d_call: -
v_call: TRBV15
cdr3_aa: CATSTTSEGDYGYTF
cdr3_nt: TGTGCCACCAGCACCACATCAGAGGGGGACTATGGCTACACCTTC

clone_size: once
j_call: TRBJ2-7
d_call: -
v_call: TRBV19
cdr3_aa: CASSVSQGTPGYEQYF
cdr3_nt: TGTGCCAGTAGTGTTTCCCAGGGGACGCCGGGCTACGAGCAGTACTTC

clone_size: -
j_call: TRBJ2-4
d_call: TRBD2
v_call: TRBV7-2
cdr3_aa: CASSPPPEGGPVNIQYF
cdr3_nt: TGTGCCAGCAGCCCCCCCCCGGAGGGAGGGCCGGTAAACATTCAGTACTTC

clone_size: -
j_call: TRBJ2-7
d_call: -
v_call: TRBV5-1
cdr3_aa: CASSLAQGLTNEQYF
cdr3_nt: TGCGCCAGCAGCTTGGCCCAAGGTCTGACGAACGAGCAGTACTTC

clone_size: -
j_call: TRBJ1-2
d_call: -
v_call: TRBV6-5
cdr3_aa: CASSYSGGSYGYTF
cdr3_nt: TGTGCCAGCAGTTACTCGGGCGGGTCCTATGGCTACACCTTC

clone_size: -
j_call: TRBJ2-5
d_call: TRBD2
v_call: TRBV28
cdr3_aa: CASIGTSGGAYEETQYF
cdr3_nt: TGTGCCAGCATTGGGACTAGCGGGGGGGCTTATGAGGAGACCCAGTACTTC

clone_size: -
j_call: TRBJ2-1
d_call: TRBD2
v_call: TRBV9
cdr3_aa: CASSDLGASGDEQFF
cdr3_nt: TGTGCCAGCAGCGATTTGGGGGCTAGCGGGGACGAGCAGTTCTTC

clone_size: -
j_call: TRBJ2-7
d_call: TRBD1
v_call: TRBV27
cdr3_aa: CASSLSRTGWYEQYF
cdr3_nt: TGTGCCAGCAGTTTATCGAGGACAGGGTGGTACGAGCAGTACTTC

clone_size: -
j_call: TRBJ2-5
d_call: -
v_call: TRBV6-9
cdr3_aa: CAGRRVQYF
cdr3_nt: TGTGCAGGACGGCGGGTACAGTACTTC

clone_size: -
j_call: TRBJ2-5
d_call: -
v_call: TRBV19
cdr3_aa: CASSIVPGETQYF
cdr3_nt: TGTGCCAGTAGTATAGTGCCGGGGGAGACCCAGTACTTC

clone_size: -
j_call: TRBJ2-1
d_call: TRBD2
v_call: TRBV4-1
cdr3_aa: CASSQEQPGGLLDEQFF
cdr3_nt: TGCGCCAGCAGCCAAGAGCAGCCGGGGGGGCTCTTGGATGAGCAGTTCTTC

clone_size: -
j_call: TRBJ1-2
d_call: -
v_call: TRBV6-1
cdr3_aa: CASSEELGYTF
cdr3_nt: TGTGCCAGCAGTGAGGAATTAGGCTACACCTTC

clone_size: -
j_call: TRBJ2-7
d_call: -
v_call: TRBV7-8
cdr3_aa: CASSGPAGQSYEQYF
cdr3_nt: TGTGCCAGCAGCGGACCCGCAGGGCAATCCTACGAGCAGTACTTC

clone_size: -
j_call: TRBJ1-1
d_call: TRBD1
v_call: TRBV4-3
cdr3_aa: CASSQVRQGANTEAFF
cdr3_nt: TGCGCCAGCAGCCAAGTTCGACAGGGGGCAAACACTGAAGCTTTCTTT

clone_size: -
j_call: TRBJ2-3
d_call: -
v_call: TRBV5-1
cdr3_aa: CASSLGATDTQYF
cdr3_nt: TGCGCCAGCAGCTTGGGGGCCACAGATACGCAGTATTTT

clone_size: -
j_call: TRBJ2-1
d_call: -
v_call: TRBV11-3
cdr3_aa: CASSLAANEQFF
cdr3_nt: TGTGCCAGCAGCTTAGCGGCGAATGAGCAGTTCTTC

clone_size: -
j_call: TRBJ2-5
d_call: -
v_call: TRBV5-4
cdr3_aa: CASTDRPETQYF
cdr3_nt: TGTGCCAGCACCGATAGGCCAGAGACCCAGTACTTC

clone_size: -
j_call: TRBJ2-7
d_call: TRBD1
v_call: TRBV30
cdr3_aa: CAWSAGTGIRYEQYF
cdr3_nt: TGTGCCTGGAGCGCCGGGACAGGGATCCGCTACGAGCAGTACTTC

clone_size: -
j_call: TRBJ1-1
d_call: -
v_call: TRBV5-1
cdr3_aa: CASSHRVANTEAFF
cdr3_nt: TGCGCCAGCAGCCACAGGGTAGCGAACACTGAAGCTTTCTTT

clone_size: -
j_call: TRBJ2-1
d_call: TRBD1
v_call: TRBV5-4
cdr3_aa: CASSSQGAHEQFF
cdr3_nt: TGTGCCAGCAGCTCACAGGGGGCCCATGAGCAGTTCTTC

clone_size: -
j_call: TRBJ2-1
d_call: -
v_call: TRBV6-5
cdr3_aa: CASRPSSYNEQFF
cdr3_nt: TGTGCCAGCAGACCCTCGTCCTACAATGAGCAGTTCTTC

clone_size: -
j_call: TRBJ1-1
d_call: -
v_call: TRBV5-8
cdr3_aa: CASSRANGGLNTEAFF
cdr3_nt: TGTGCCAGCAGCCGGGCTAACGGGGGCTTAAACACTGAAGCTTTCTTT

clone_size: -
j_call: TRBJ1-2
d_call: -
v_call: TRBV7-8
cdr3_aa: CASSLDVSYGYTF
cdr3_nt: TGTGCCAGCAGCTTGGACGTCTCCTATGGCTACACCTTC

clone_size: once
j_call: TRBJ2-5
d_call: TRBD2
v_call: TRBV9
cdr3_aa: CASSVAPVAGGRETQYF
cdr3_nt: TGTGCCAGCAGCGTAGCCCCCGTGGCGGGGGGGCGGGAGACCCAGTACTTC

clone_size: once
j_call: TRBJ2-7
d_call: -
v_call: TRBV7-3
cdr3_aa: CASSPFGGWSYEQYF
cdr3_nt: TGTGCCAGCAGCCCTTTCGGCGGTTGGTCCTACGAGCAGTACTTC

clone_size: -
j_call: TRBJ2-7
d_call: -
v_call: TRBV4-3
cdr3_aa: CASSQDRGNVYEQYF
cdr3_nt: TGCGCCAGCAGCCAAGATCGGGGCAATGTATACGAGCAGTACTTC

clone_size: -
j_call: TRBJ1-1
d_call: -
v_call: TRBV9
cdr3_aa: CASSGQWGTEAFF
cdr3_nt: TGTGCCAGCAGTGGACAGTGGGGAACTGAAGCTTTCTTT

clone_size: -
j_call: TRBJ2-7
d_call: -
v_call: TRBV5-8
cdr3_aa: CASSLVMGSNYEQYF
cdr3_nt: TGTGCCAGCAGCTTGGTCATGGGGAGCAACTACGAGCAGTACTTC

clone_size: -
j_call: TRBJ1-5
d_call: TRBD1
v_call: TRBV27
cdr3_aa: CASSPGQGYNQPQHF
cdr3_nt: TGTGCCAGCAGCCCGGGACAGGGGTACAATCAGCCCCAGCATTTT

clone_size: -
j_call: TRBJ2-2
d_call: -
v_call: TRBV13
cdr3_aa: CASSLPGRGLAGELFF
cdr3_nt: TGTGCCAGCAGCTTACCGGGACGGGGCTTGGCCGGGGAGCTGTTTTTT

clone_size: -
j_call: TRBJ2-7
d_call: -
v_call: TRBV13
cdr3_aa: CASTREGQSSYEQYF
cdr3_nt: TGTGCCAGCACCAGAGAGGGACAAAGCTCCTACGAGCAGTACTTC

clone_size: -
j_call: TRBJ2-2
d_call: TRBD2
v_call: TRBV5-1
cdr3_aa: CASSMGLAGFTGELFF
cdr3_nt: TGCGCCAGCAGCATGGGACTAGCGGGATTCACCGGGGAGCTGTTTTTT

clone_size: -
j_call: TRBJ2-7
d_call: -
v_call: TRBV28
cdr3_aa: CASSPLEESGYEQYF
cdr3_nt: TGTGCCAGCAGTCCCCTGGAGGAAAGCGGCTACGAGCAGTACTTC

clone_size: once
j_call: TRBJ2-2
d_call: TRBD2
v_call: TRBV11-2
cdr3_aa: CASSRAGENTGELFF
cdr3_nt: TGTGCCAGCAGCCGAGCGGGGGAGAACACCGGGGAGCTGTTTTTT

clone_size: -
j_call: TRBJ2-1
d_call: -
v_call: TRBV11-2
cdr3_aa: CASSLDLFEQFF
cdr3_nt: TGTGCCAGCAGCTTAGATTTATTTGAGCAGTTCTTC

clone_size: once
j_call: TRBJ2-3
d_call: TRBD2
v_call: TRBV4-3
cdr3_aa: CASSQLSQRTSGTDTQYF
cdr3_nt: TGCGCCAGCAGCCAACTTAGTCAAAGGACTAGCGGCACAGATACGCAGTATTTT

clone_size: -
j_call: TRBJ2-1
d_call: TRBD1
v_call: TRBV30
cdr3_aa: CAWDPRDSYNEQFF
cdr3_nt: TGTGCCTGGGACCCCCGGGACAGTTACAATGAGCAGTTCTTC

clone_size: -
j_call: TRBJ2-7
d_call: -
v_call: TRBV5-1
cdr3_aa: CASSWAESYEQYF
cdr3_nt: TGCGCCAGCAGCTGGGCAGAGTCCTACGAGCAGTACTTC

clone_size: -
j_call: TRBJ1-5
d_call: -
v_call: TRBV7-6
cdr3_aa: CASSLEPLGASNQPQHF
cdr3_nt: TGTGCCAGCAGCTTAGAACCTTTAGGGGCCAGCAATCAGCCCCAGCATTTT

clone_size: -
j_call: TRBJ2-1
d_call: -
v_call: TRBV2
cdr3_aa: CASSEAGSDYPYNEQFF
cdr3_nt: TGTGCCAGCAGTGAAGCTGGGTCGGACTATCCCTACAATGAGCAGTTCTTC

clone_size: -
j_call: TRBJ2-3
d_call: -
v_call: TRBV25-1
cdr3_aa: CASSEGLDTQYF
cdr3_nt: TGTGCCAGCAGTGAAGGGCTGGATACGCAGTATTTT

clone_size: -
j_call: TRBJ2-7
d_call: TRBD2
v_call: TRBV4-3
cdr3_aa: CASSQEDGRASSYEQYF
cdr3_nt: TGCGCCAGCAGCCAAGAAGACGGGAGGGCCTCATCCTACGAGCAGTACTTC

clone_size: -
j_call: TRBJ2-7
d_call: -
v_call: TRBV7-6
cdr3_aa: CASSSPEAPAEQYF
cdr3_nt: TGTGCCAGCAGCTCACCGGAGGCGCCGGCCGAGCAGTACTTC

clone_size: -
j_call: TRBJ2-4
d_call: -
v_call: TRBV2
cdr3_aa: CASSEGGLDIQYF
cdr3_nt: TGTGCCAGCAGTGAAGGCGGCCTCGACATTCAGTACTTC

clone_size: -
j_call: TRBJ2-2
d_call: -
v_call: TRBV6-5
cdr3_aa: CASSYGLNTGELFF
cdr3_nt: TGTGCCAGCAGTTACGGCTTGAACACCGGGGAGCTGTTTTTT

clone_size: -
j_call: TRBJ2-1
d_call: TRBD2
v_call: TRBV23-1
cdr3_aa: CASSQASGGADYNEQFF
cdr3_nt: TGCGCCAGCAGTCAAGCTAGCGGGGGGGCAGACTACAATGAGCAGTTCTTC